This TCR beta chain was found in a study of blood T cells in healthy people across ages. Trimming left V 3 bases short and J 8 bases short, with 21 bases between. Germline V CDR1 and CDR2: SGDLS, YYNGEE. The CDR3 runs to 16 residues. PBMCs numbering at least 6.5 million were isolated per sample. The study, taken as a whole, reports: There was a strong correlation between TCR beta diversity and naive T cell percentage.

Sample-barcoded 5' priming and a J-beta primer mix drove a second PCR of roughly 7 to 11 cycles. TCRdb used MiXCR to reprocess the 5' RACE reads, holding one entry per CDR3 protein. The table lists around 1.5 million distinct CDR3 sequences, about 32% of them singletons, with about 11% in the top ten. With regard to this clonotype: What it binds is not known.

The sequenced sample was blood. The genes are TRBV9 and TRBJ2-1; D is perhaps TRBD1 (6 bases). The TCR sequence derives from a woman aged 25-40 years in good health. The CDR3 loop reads CASSAGGGRAGDEQFF. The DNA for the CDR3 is TGTGCCAGCAGCGCCGGTGGGGGCAGGGCAGGGGATGAGCAGTTCTTC.